The sequence of this TCR beta chain was determined in a study of blood T cells in healthy people across ages. General study findings and limits: Getting older went along with TCR beta diversity per million T cells dropping roughly linearly.

Combining a sample-barcoded 5' primer with a J-beta primer mix, a second PCR ran for about 7 to 11 cycles. Every single cDNA molecule received a tag from a template-switch adaptor with 12 random nucleotides. One entry per CDR3 protein results from TCRdb running MiXCR on the 5' RACE reads. The sample carries hundreds of thousands of distinct CDR3 sequences, 40% to 50% recorded once. Germline-derived CDR1 and CDR2 are MNHEY and SVGAGI. Trimming left V 6 bases short and J 2 bases short, with 9 bases between. This CDR3 contains 13 residues. Worth noting for this clonotype: Its antigen is still unknown.

This TCR was recovered from a man aged 55 to 70 in good health. The rearrangement uses TRBV6-5 and TRBJ2-3; tentatively, D is TRBD1 (5 bases). The source material was blood. CDR3 DNA: TGTGCCAGCAGGGACATATTCACAGATACGCAGTATTTT. Protein: CASRDIFTDTQYF.